The TCR beta chain under discussion was sequenced for a study of T cell repertoires in cytomegalovirus infection. CDR1 is DFQATT, CDR2 SNEGSKA, per germline (reference sequence). There are 14 residues in the CDR3. Trimming cost V 1 base and J 14 bases, with 18 bases left between them. TCRdb re-analysed the reads in MiXCR, keeping a single row per CDR3 protein. The top ten hold 48% of the sample, which has around 570,000 distinct CDR3 sequences, about 39% seen once. In the case of this clonotype: Its antigen remains unknown.

The source material was cultured PBMCs, sampled from culture after CMV antigen stimulation. This receptor was identified in a human donor in good health (CMV status not recorded). Some clones in this sample may be carry-over from other donors' samples. The chain employs TRBV20-1 and TRBJ1-6; D perhaps matches TRBD1 (5 bases). CDR3 bases: TGCAGTGCTAGAGCCTACGGGGGGGAGAGATCCCTCCACTTT. This gives the protein CSARAYGGERSLHF.